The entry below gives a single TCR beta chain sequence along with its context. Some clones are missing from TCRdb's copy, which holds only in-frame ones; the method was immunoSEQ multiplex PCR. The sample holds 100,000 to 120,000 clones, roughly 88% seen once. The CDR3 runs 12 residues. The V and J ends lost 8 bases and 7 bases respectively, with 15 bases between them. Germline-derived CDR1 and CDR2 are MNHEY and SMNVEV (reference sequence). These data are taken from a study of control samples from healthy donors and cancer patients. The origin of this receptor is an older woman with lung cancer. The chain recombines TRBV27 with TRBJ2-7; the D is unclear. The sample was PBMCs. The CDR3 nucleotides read TGTGCCAGCGGCAAGACTGGCGGAGAGCAGTACTTC. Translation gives CASGKTGGEQYF.